Below, 18 T cell receptor beta chains from the same sample are listed, as sequenced in a study of neurological immune-mediated disorders. TCRdb re-analysed the 5' RACE reads in MiXCR, keeping a single row per CDR3 protein. The repertoire has about 15,000 distinct CDR3 sequences, approximately 3.7% of them found once; the top ten carry 20% to 25%. Input material: CD8+ T cells from blood. The receptor source for this set is a woman aged 35 to 49 in good health.

This clonotype was recorded many times. The chain employs TRBV2 and TRBJ2-3; TRBD2 aligns across 10 bases. The CDR3 runs to 15 residues. Germline V gene lookup returns CDR1 SNHLY and CDR2 FYNNEI. Trimming cost V 5 bases and J 9 bases; bases outside gene matches: 11. CDR3 sequence (DNA): TGTGCCAGCAGTATTGATCTAGCGGGAGATCAAACGCAGTATTTT. It specifies CASSIDLAGDQTQYF.

This clonotype was detected many times. The chain couples TRBV27 to TRBJ2-7; 9 nucleotides line up with TRBD1. Trimming at V came to 5 bases and at J to 5 bases, leaving 4 bases not matched to a gene. From germline, CDR1 is MNHEY and CDR2 SMNVEV (reference sequence). The CDR3 is made up of 13 amino acids. CDR3 in DNA: TGTGCCAGCAGTGGTACAGGGGGCAACGAGCAGTACTTC. Amino acids: CASSGTGGNEQYF.

The chain carries TRBV28 and TRBJ1-3, with D unclear. Germline-derived CDR1 and CDR2 are MDHEN and SYDVKM. The CDR3 has 16 amino acids. V lost 5 bases to trimming and J lost 0 bases, with 14 bases between them. In DNA form, the CDR3 reads TGTGCCAGCAGTCGCCTGGAAGCTTACTCTGGAAACACCATATATTTT. This gives the protein CASSRLEAYSGNTIYF.

At least ten counts were recorded for this clonotype. This chain uses TRBV5-1 with TRBJ2-3; TRBD2 might be the D (5 bases). The CDR3 loop spans 15 amino acids. Germline assignment: CDR1 SGHRS and CDR2 YFSETQ. Trimming took off 4 bases at V and 6 bases at J, with 18 bases between the two ends. CDR3 nucleotides: TGCGCCAGCAGCCCGGCGGCGGAGAGGGCGGATACGCAGTATTTT. Encoded protein: CASSPAAERADTQYF.

This clonotype was recorded many times. The rearrangement uses TRBV20-1 and TRBJ2-7; 7 positions agree with TRBD1. This CDR3 is built from 16 residues. Trimming at V came to 6 bases and at J to 0 bases, leaving 14 bases not matched to a gene. The germline gives CDR1 DFQATT, CDR2 SNEGSKA (reference sequence). In DNA, the CDR3 is TGCAGTGCAGAAGGACAGGTCAATACAGGCTCCTACGAGCAGTACTTC. Amino acid sequence: CSAEGQVNTGSYEQYF.

This clonotype is termed medium-sized. The chain has TRBV11-2 and TRBJ1-2; 7 bases agree with TRBD1. The CDR3 is 13 amino acids. Germline values: CDR1 SGHAT, CDR2 FQNNGV. V trimming: 3 bases; J trimming: 7 bases; junction bases outside the gene matches: 5. This CDR3 reads CASSLEGAFGYTF. The CDR3 DNA follows: TGTGCCAGCAGCTTGGAGGGGGCATTTGGCTACACCTTC.

The sample holds many counts of this clonotype. J is TRBJ2-4 and V is TRBV9; 11 bases map to TRBD2. The CDR3 loop spans 17 amino acids. Trimming cost V 4 bases and J 2 bases; bases outside gene matches: 8. Germline-derived CDR1 and CDR2 are SGDLS and YYNGEE. CDR3 in DNA: TGTGCCAGCAGCCCGAGGGGACTAGCGGAGCCCAAAAACATTCAGTACTTC. It codes for CASSPRGLAEPKNIQYF.

This clonotype was observed at least ten times. This rearrangement joins TRBV28 to TRBJ1-5; possibly TRBD1 for D (6 bases). The CDR3 is 14 residues long. Germline V gene sequence: CDR1 MDHEN, CDR2 SYDVKM. The V and J ends lost 5 bases and 5 bases respectively, with 13 bases between them. Here the CDR3 DNA reads TGTGCCAGCAGTAGCCGGGGGCTCGATCAGCCCCAGCATTTT. It translates to CASSSRGLDQPQHF.

Ten or more counts support this clonotype. The chain employs TRBV5-5 and TRBJ1-1, with D hard to call. The CDR3 contains 16 residues. V was cut by 0 bases and J by 6 bases, with 18 bases left in between. Germline V lookup: CDR1 SGHKS, CDR2 YYEKEE (reference sequence). CDR3 residues: CASSLVGSAAWAEAFF. The CDR3 nucleotides are TGTGCCAGCAGCTTGGTGGGGTCGGCGGCCTGGGCTGAAGCTTTCTTT.

Many counts were recorded for this clonotype. V usage is TRBV7-2 and J usage is TRBJ2-7; 9 bases map to TRBD2. J was trimmed by 3 bases and V by 1 base; bases with no gene match: 4. Germline CDR1 SGHTA, CDR2 FQGNSA. The CDR3 has 15 residues. Here the CDR3 DNA reads TGTGCCAGCAGCTTAGTCGGGACTAGCTTCTACGAGCAGTACTTC. It translates to CASSLVGTSFYEQYF.

By proportion, this clonotype is medium-sized. V and J are TRBV7-8 and TRBJ2-3; D unresolved. Germline assignment: CDR1 SGHVS and CDR2 FQNEAQ. Trimming left V 3 bases short and J 6 bases short, with 10 bases between. CDR3 length: 13 amino acids. CDR3 amino acids: CASSFSPLDTQYF. CDR3 DNA sequence: TGTGCCAGCAGCTTTTCACCCCTCGATACGCAGTATTTT.

This clonotype came up many times. The chain combines TRBV5-1 with TRBJ2-3; 9 nucleotides match TRBD2. The junction had 11 bases not matched to a gene; V was cut back by 0 bases and J by 6 bases. CDR1 is SGHRS and CDR2 is YFSETQ in the germline V gene. CDR3 length: 17 residues. The CDR3 nucleotides read TGCGCCAGCAGCTTGGTGGGGACTGAGCGGGAGGCGGATACGCAGTATTTT. It translates to CASSLVGTEREADTQYF. Looking up the rest from reference TRBV5-1 and TRBJ2-3 gives the full variable domain: KAGVTQTPRYLIKTRGQQVTLSCSPISGHRSVSWYQQTPGQGLQFLFEYFSETQRNKGNFPGRFSGRQFSNSRSEMNVSTLELGDSALYLCASSLVGTEREADTQYFGPGTRLTVL.

There are many counts of this clonotype. The rearrangement links TRBV4-3 to TRBJ2-3; D might be TRBD1 (6 bases). V lost 7 bases to trimming and J lost 4 bases, with 15 bases between them. The CDR3 has 14 residues. The germline V gene has CDR1 LGHNA and CDR2 YSLEER. The chain's CDR3 is CASKAGEGADTQYF. Written as DNA, the CDR3 is TGCGCCAGCAAGGCAGGAGAGGGGGCAGATACGCAGTATTTT.

In its sample, this clonotype was seen many times. The V gene is TRBV5-1, the J gene TRBJ2-3; 14 bases match TRBD2. Germline lookup yields CDR1 SGHRS and CDR2 YFSETQ. The junction had 5 bases not matched to a gene; V was cut back by 3 bases and J by 5 bases. The CDR3 is made up of 16 amino acids. The CDR3 coding sequence is TGCGCCAGCAGCTGGGGACTAGCGGGAGCCGGAGATACGCAGTATTTT. Its protein product is CASSWGLAGAGDTQYF. The variable domain in full, completed from reference TRBV5-1 and TRBJ2-3, reads KAGVTQTPRYLIKTRGQQVTLSCSPISGHRSVSWYQQTPGQGLQFLFEYFSETQRNKGNFPGRFSGRQFSNSRSEMNVSTLELGDSALYLCASSWGLAGAGDTQYFGPGTRLTVL.

This clonotype was counted many times. V gene TRBV5-1 combines with J gene TRBJ1-2; 7 nucleotides match TRBD1. CDR3 length: 13 residues. The junction had 6 bases not matched to a gene; V was cut back by 2 bases and J by 8 bases. Germline values: CDR1 SGHRS, CDR2 YFSETQ. CDR3 in DNA: TGCGCCAGCAGCTTTCGACAGGGTGGCGGCTACACCTTC. Its protein product is CASSFRQGGGYTF.

This clonotype has at least ten counts. The chain uses TRBV20-1 and TRBJ2-1; 10 bases line up with TRBD2. Germline V lookup: CDR1 DFQATT, CDR2 SNEGSKA (reference sequence). V was clipped by 6 bases and J by 3 bases; unmatched bases: 5. The CDR3 covers 14 residues. CDR3 in amino acids: CSAQLAGLYNEQFF. The DNA for the CDR3 is TGCAGTGCACAACTAGCGGGACTCTACAATGAGCAGTTCTTC.

This clonotype was recorded at least ten times. The chain carries TRBV28 and TRBJ2-3; the D gene is possibly TRBD2 (7 bases). The CDR3 has 13 amino acids. Germline loops: CDR1 MDHEN, CDR2 SYDVKM. Between the trimmed V and J ends, which lost 1 base and 7 bases, there was a span of 9 bases. CDR3: CASSLFGGHTQYF. CDR3 DNA sequence: TGTGCCAGCAGTTTATTCGGGGGGCATACGCAGTATTTT.

This clonotype was found many times. This sequence joins TRBV27 and TRBJ2-7; D is perhaps TRBD2 (6 bases). The V gene lost 5 bases and the J gene lost 6 bases, with 14 bases spanning the gap. Per germline, CDR1 MNHEY and CDR2 SMNVEV (reference sequence). The CDR3 totals 13 residues. The CDR3 region has the DNA TGTGCCAGCAGTCCGGCCGGGAGCGGCGAGCAGTACTTC. It is translated as CASSPAGSGEQYF.